This T cell receptor (beta chain) was identified during a study of shared clonotypes between healthy human individuals. CDR3 size: 14 residues. Germline lookup yields CDR1 SQVTM and CDR2 ANQGSEA. V dropped 6 bases and J dropped 4; count of bases not matched to a gene: 9. Method: immunoSEQ multiplex PCR; TCRdb's copy keeps in-frame clones and lacks some. The sample shows some 980,000 clones, over 75% of them seen only once. This clonotype was sampled from a man aged 18 to 29 in good health. The chain is built from TRBV29-1 and TRBJ1-2; 9 bases fit TRBD1. The sequenced sample consisted of memory CD4+ T cells sorted from blood. Subset: CD45RA-negative fraction. The CDR3 is CSVEGRDRAYGYTF. CDR3 nucleotide sequence: TGCAGCGTCGAGGGGCGGGACAGGGCCTATGGCTACACCTTC.